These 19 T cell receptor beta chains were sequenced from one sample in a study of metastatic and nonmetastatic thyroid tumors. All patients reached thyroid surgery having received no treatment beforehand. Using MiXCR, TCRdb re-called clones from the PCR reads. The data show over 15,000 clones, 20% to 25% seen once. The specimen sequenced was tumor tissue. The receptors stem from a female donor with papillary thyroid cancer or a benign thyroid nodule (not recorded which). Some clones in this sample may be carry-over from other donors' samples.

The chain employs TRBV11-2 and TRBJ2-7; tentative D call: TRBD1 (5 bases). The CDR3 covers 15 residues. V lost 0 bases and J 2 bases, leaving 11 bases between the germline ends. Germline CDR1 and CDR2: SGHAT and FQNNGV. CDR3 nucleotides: TGTGCCAGCAGCTTAGAGGTTTGGGGCCCCTACGAGCAGTACTTC. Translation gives CASSLEVWGPYEQYF.

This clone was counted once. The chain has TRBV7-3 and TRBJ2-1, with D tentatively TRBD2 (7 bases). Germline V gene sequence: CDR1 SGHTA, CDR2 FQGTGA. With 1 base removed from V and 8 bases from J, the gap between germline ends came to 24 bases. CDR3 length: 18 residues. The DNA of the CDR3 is TGTGCCAGCAGCTTAATGGCGGCGGGGGCAACCTTCGGCTATGAGCAGTTCTTC. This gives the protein CASSLMAAGATFGYEQFF.

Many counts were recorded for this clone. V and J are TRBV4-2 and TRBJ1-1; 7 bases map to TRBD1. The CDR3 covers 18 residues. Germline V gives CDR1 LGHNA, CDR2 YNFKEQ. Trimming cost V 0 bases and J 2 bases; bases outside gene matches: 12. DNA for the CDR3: TGTGCCAGCAGCCAAGACTGCCCCGCGGGACAGAAAAACACTGAAGCTTTCTTT. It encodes CASSQDCPAGQKNTEAFF.

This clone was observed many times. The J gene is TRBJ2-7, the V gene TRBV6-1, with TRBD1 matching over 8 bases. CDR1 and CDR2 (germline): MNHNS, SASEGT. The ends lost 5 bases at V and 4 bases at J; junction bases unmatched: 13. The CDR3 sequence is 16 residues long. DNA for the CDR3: TGTGCCAGCAGTAATACAGGGGGTATAAGCTTTTACGAGCAGTACTTC. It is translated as CASSNTGGISFYEQYF.

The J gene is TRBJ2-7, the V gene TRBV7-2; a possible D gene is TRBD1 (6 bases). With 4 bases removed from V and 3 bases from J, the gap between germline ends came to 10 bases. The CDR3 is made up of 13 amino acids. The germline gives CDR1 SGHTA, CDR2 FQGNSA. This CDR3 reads CASSSQGFYEQYF. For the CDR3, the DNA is TGTGCCAGCAGCTCGCAGGGGTTCTACGAGCAGTACTTC.

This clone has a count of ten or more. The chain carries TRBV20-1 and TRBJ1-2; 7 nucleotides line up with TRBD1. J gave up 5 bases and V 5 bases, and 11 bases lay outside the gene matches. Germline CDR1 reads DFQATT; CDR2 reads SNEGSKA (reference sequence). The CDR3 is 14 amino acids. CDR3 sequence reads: CSAFSDQGEYGYTF. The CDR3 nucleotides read TGCAGTGCTTTTTCCGACCAGGGGGAGTATGGCTACACCTTC.

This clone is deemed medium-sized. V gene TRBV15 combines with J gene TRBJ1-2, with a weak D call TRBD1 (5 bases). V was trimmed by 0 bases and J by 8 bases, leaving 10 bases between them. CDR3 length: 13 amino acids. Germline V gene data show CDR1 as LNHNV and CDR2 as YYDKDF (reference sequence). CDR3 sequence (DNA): TGTGCCACCAGCAGAGAAACAGGAGTGGGCTACACCTTC. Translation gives CATSRETGVGYTF.

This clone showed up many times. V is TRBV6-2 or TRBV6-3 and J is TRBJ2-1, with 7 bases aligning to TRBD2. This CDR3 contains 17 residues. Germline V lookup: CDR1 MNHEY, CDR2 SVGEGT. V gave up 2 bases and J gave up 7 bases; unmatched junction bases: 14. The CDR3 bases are TGTGCCAGCAGTTACGGTCAGGGCGGGAGATGGAGAAATGAGCAGTTCTTC. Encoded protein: CASSYGQGGRWRNEQFF.

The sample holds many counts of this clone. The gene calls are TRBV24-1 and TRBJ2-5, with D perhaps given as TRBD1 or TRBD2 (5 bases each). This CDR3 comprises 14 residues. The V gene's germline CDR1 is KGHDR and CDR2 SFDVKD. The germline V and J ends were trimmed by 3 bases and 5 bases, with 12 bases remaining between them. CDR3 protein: CATSDGTDRETQYF. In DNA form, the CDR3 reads TGTGCCACCAGTGATGGGACCGATAGGGAGACCCAGTACTTC.

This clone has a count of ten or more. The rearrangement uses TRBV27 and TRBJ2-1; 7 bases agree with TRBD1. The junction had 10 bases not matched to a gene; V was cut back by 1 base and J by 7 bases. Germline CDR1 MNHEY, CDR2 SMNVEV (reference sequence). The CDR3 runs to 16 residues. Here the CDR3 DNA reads TGTGCCAGCAGTTTATGGGGACCTAGGGGGCCGAATGAGCAGTTCTTC. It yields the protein CASSLWGPRGPNEQFF.

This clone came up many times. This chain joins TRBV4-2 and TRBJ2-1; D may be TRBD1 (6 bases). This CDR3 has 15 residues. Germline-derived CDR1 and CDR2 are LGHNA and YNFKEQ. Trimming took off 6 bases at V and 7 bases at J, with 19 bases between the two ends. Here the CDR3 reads CASSYTGMNENEQFF. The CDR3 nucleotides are TGTGCCAGCAGTTATACAGGGATGAATGAGAATGAGCAGTTCTTC.

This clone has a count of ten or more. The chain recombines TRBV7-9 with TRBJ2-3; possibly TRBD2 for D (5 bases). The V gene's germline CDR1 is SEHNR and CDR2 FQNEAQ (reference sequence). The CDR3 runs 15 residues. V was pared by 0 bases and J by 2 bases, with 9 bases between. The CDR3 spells CASSLAGAVTDTQYF. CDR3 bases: TGTGCCAGCAGCTTAGCGGGAGCCGTCACAGATACGCAGTATTTT.

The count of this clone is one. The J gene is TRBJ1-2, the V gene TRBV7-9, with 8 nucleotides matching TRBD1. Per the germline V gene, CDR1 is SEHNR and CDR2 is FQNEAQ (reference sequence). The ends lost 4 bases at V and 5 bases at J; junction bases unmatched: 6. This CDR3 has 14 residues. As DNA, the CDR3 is TGTGCCAGCAGCTCAGGACAGGGAGGGTATGGCTACACCTTC. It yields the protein CASSSGQGGYGYTF.

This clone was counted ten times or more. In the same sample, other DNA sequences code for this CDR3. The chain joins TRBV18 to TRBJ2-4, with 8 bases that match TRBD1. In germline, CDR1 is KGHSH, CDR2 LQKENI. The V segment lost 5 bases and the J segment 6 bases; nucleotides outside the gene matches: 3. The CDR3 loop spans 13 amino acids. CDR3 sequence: CASSTGQGNIQYF. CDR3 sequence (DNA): TGTGCCAGCTCAACAGGACAGGGAAACATTCAGTACTTC.

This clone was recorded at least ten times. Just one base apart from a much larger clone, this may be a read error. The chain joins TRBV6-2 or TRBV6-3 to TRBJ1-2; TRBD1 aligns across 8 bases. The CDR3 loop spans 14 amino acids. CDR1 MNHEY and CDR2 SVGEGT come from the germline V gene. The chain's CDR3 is CASSYWDRNYSYTF. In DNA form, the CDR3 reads TGTGCCAGCAGTTACTGGGACAGGAACTATAGCTACACCTTC.

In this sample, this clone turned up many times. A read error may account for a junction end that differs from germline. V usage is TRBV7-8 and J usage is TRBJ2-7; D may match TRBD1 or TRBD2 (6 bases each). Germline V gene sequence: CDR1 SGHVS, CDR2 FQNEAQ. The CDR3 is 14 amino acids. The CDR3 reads CASSTRRGRYEQYF. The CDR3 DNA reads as TGCGCCAGCAGCACTCGTCGGGGGCGCTACGAGCAGTACTTC.

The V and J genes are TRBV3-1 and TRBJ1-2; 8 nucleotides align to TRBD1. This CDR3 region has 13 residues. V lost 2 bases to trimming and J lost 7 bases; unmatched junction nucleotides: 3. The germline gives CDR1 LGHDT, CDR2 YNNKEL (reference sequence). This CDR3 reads CASSQQGARGYTF. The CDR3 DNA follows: TGTGCCAGCAGCCAACAGGGGGCGCGTGGCTACACCTTC.

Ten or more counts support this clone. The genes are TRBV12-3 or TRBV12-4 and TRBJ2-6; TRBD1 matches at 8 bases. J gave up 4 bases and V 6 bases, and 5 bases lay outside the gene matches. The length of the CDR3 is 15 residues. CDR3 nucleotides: TGTGCCAGCAGGATGACAGGGGCAGGGGCCAACGTCCTGACTTTC. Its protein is CASRMTGAGANVLTF.

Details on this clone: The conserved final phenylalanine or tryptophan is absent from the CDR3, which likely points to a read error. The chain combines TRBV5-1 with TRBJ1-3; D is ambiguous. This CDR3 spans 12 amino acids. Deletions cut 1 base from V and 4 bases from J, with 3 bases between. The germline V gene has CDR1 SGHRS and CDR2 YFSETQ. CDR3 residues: CASSLPGNTIYS. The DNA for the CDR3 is TGCGCCAGCAGCTTGCCGGGAAACACCATATATTCT.